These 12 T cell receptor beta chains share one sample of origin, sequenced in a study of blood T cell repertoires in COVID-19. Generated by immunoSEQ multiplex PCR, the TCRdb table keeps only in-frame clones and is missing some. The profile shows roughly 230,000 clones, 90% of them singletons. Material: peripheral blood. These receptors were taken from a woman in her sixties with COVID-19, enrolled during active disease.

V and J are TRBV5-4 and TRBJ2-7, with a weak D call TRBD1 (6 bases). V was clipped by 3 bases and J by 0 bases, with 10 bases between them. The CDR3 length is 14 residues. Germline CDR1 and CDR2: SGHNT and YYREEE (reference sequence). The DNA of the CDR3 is TGTGCCAGCAGCTCCCAGGGGAACTCCTACGAGCAGTACTTC. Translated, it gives CASSSQGNSYEQYF.

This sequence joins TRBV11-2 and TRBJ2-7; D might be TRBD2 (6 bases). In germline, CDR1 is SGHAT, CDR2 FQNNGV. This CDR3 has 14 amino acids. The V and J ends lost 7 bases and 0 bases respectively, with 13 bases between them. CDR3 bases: TGTGCCAGCAAATGGGACTCCTTCTCCTACGAGCAGTACTTC. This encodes CASKWDSFSYEQYF.

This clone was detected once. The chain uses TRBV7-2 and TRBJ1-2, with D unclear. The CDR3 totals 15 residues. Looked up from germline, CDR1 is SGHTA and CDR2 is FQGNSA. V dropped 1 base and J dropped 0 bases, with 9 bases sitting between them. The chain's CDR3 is CASSLGTAPNYGYTF. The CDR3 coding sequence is TGTGCCAGCAGCTTAGGCACAGCTCCTAACTATGGCTACACCTTC.

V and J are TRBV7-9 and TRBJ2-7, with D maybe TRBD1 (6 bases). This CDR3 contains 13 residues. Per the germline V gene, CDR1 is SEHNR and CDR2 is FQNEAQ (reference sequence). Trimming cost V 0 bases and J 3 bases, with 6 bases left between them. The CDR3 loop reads CASSLAQGYEQYF. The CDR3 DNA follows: TGTGCCAGCAGCTTAGCACAGGGCTACGAGCAGTACTTC. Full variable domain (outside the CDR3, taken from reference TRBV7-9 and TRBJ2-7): DTGVSQNPRHKITKRGQNVTFRCDPISEHNRLYWYRQTLGQGPEFLTYFQNEAQLEKSRLLSDRFSAERPKGSFSTLEIQRTEQGDSAMYLCASSLAQGYEQYFGPGTRLTVT.

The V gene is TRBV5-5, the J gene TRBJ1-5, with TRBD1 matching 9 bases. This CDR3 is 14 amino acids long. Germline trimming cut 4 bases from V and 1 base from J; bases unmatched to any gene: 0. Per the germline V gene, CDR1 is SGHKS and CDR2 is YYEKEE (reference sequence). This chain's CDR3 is CASSGTGSNQPQHF. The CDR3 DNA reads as TGTGCCAGCAGCGGGACAGGGAGCAATCAGCCCCAGCATTTT.

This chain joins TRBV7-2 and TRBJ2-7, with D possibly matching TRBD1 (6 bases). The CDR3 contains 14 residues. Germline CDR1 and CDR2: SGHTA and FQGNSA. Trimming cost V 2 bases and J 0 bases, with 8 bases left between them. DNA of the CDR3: TGTGCCAGCAGCTTATTGGGGGCCTCCTACGAGCAGTACTTC. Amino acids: CASSLLGASYEQYF.

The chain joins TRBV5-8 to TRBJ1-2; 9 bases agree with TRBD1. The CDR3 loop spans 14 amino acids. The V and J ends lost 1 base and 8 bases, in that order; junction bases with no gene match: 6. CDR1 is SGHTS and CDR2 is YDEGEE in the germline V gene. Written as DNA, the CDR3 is TGTGCCAGCAGCTTGCCCGGGACAGGGTACGGCTACACCTTC. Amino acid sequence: CASSLPGTGYGYTF. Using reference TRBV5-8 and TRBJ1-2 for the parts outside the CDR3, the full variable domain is EAGVTQSPTHLIKTRGQQATLRCSPISGHTSVYWYQQALGLGLQFLLWYDEGEERNRGNFPPRFSGRQFPNYSSELNVNALELEDSALYLCASSLPGTGYGYTFGSGTRLTVV.

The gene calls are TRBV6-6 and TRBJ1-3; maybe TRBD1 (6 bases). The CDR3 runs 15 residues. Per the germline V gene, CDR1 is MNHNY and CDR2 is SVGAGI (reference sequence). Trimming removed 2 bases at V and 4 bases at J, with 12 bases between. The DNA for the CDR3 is TGTGCCAGCAGTTACACGACAGGTTACGGAAACACCATATATTTT. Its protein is CASSYTTGYGNTIYF.

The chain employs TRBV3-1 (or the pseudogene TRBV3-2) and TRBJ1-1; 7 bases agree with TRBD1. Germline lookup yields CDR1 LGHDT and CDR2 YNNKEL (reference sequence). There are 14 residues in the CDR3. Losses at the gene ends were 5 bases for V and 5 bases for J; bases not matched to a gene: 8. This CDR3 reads CASSSQGGATEAFF. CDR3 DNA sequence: TGTGCCAGCAGCTCCCAGGGGGGCGCGACTGAAGCTTTCTTT.

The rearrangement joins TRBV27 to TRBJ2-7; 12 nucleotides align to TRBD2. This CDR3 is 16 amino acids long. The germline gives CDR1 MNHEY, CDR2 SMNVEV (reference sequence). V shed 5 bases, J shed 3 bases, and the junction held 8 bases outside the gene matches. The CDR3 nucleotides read TGTGCCAGCAGTCCCCCCGGACTAGCGGGGCTCTACGAGCAGTACTTC. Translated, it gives CASSPPGLAGLYEQYF.

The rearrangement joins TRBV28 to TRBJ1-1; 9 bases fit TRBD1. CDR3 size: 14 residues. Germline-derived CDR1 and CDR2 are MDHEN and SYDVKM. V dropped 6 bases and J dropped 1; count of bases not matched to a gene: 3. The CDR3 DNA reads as TGTGCCAGCAGCACAGGGGGCGGGAACACTGAAGCTTTCTTT. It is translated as CASSTGGGNTEAFF.

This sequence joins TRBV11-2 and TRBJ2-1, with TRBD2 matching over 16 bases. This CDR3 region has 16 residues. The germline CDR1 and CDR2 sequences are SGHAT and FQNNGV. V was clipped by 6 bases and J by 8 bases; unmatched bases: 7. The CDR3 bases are TGTGCCAGCAGTCCGGGACTAGCGGGGGGGCCAGATGAGCAGTTCTTC. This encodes CASSPGLAGGPDEQFF.